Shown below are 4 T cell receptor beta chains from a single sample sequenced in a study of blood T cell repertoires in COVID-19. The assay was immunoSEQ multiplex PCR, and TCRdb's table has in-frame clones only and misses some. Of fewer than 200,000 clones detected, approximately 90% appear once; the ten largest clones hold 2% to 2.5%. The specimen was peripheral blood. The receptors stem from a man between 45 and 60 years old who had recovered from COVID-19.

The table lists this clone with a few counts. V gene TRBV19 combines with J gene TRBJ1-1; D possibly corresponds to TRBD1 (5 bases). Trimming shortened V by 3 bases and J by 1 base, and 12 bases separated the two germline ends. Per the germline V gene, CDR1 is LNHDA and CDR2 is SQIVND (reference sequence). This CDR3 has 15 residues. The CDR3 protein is CASSMMAGWNTEAFF. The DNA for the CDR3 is TGTGCCAGTAGTATGATGGCAGGGTGGAACACTGAAGCTTTCTTT.

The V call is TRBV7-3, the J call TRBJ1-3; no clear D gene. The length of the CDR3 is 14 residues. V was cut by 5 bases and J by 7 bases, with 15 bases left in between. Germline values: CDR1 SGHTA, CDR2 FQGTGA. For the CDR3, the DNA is TGTGCCAGCAGCGACCGGGTCCCACGCAACACCATATATTTT. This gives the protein CASSDRVPRNTIYF.

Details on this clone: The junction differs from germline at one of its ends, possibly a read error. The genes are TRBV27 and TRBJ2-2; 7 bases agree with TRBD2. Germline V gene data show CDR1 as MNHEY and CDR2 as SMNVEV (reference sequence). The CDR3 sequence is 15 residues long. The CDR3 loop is CVSGKDIPNTGELFF. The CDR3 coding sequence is TGTGTCAGCGGGAAGGACATTCCGAACACCGGGGAGCTGTTTTTT.

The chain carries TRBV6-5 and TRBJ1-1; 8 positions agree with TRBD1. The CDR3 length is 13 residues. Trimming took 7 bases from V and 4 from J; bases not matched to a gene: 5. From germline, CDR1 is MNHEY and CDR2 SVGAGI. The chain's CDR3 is CASMSGGGTEAFF. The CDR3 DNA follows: TGTGCCAGCATGTCAGGGGGCGGCACTGAAGCTTTCTTT.